One sample yielded the 17 T cell receptor beta chains listed below, sequenced in a study of blood T cell repertoires in COVID-19 (dated by TCRdb to about 2020). The protocol used for the library was the immunoSEQ multiplex PCR assay. The table comes from immuneACCESS by way of TCRdb, which keeps in-frame sequences with V and J called. Part of the clones is missing from these tables; in studies checked, under half for an unresolved V gene and the rest for unknown reasons. The sample table contains roughly 220,000 clones; only one count was recorded for roughly 81% of them. The top ten clones comprise around 7.5% of the sample. The sequenced sample was peripheral blood. All receptors derive from a woman older than 75 with COVID-19, enrolled during active disease.

V usage is TRBV28 and J usage is TRBJ2-7, with 8 bases aligning to TRBD1. CDR1 MDHEN and CDR2 SYDVKM come from the germline V gene. The CDR3 loop spans 12 amino acids. Losses at the gene ends were 6 bases for V and 3 bases for J; bases not matched to a gene: 1. CDR3 in DNA: TGTGCCAGCAGGGGACAGGTCTACGAGCAGTACTTC. It is translated as CASRGQVYEQYF.

The genes are TRBV4-1 and TRBJ2-7; the match to TRBD2 covers 9 bases. The length of the CDR3 is 19 residues. The germline gives CDR1 MGHRA, CDR2 YSYEKL. Trimming removed 1 base from V and 2 bases from J; junction bases left unmatched: 15. DNA of the CDR3: TGCGCCAGCAGCCAAGCTAGGCGGGGCGGGGGGGTTCTTACCTACGAGCAGTACTTC. Amino acids: CASSQARRGGGVLTYEQYF.

The chain links TRBV6-5 to TRBJ1-1, with TRBD1 identical over 7 bases. Germline V gene lookup returns CDR1 MNHEY and CDR2 SVGAGI. The CDR3 extends over 15 amino acids. J was trimmed by 2 bases and V by 2 bases; bases with no gene match: 5. The CDR3 nucleotides are TGTGCCAGCAGTTACCGGGACAGCTTAAACACTGAAGCTTTCTTT. Protein: CASSYRDSLNTEAFF.

This clone was detected a few times. The CDR3 reads CASSPGANYEQYF. CDR3 DNA sequence: TGTGCCAGCTCACCTGGAGCTAACTACGAGCAGTACTTC. This chain connects TRBV18 to TRBJ2-7, with D unresolved. CDR3 length equals 13 residues. Germline CDR1 KGHSH, CDR2 LQKENI. V was clipped by 3 bases and J by 3 bases, with 9 bases between them.

The J gene is TRBJ2-5, the V gene TRBV7-2; 8 nucleotides match TRBD2. Trimming removed 5 bases from V and 4 bases from J; junction bases left unmatched: 15. The V gene's germline CDR1 is SGHTA and CDR2 FQGNSA. The CDR3 spans 17 residues. CDR3: CASSKPVRDGGGETQYF. In DNA form, the CDR3 reads TGTGCCAGCAGCAAACCGGTCCGGGACGGGGGGGGAGAGACCCAGTACTTC.

The chain combines TRBV11-3 with TRBJ2-5; perhaps TRBD2 as D (5 bases). Germline loops: CDR1 SGHNT, CDR2 YENEEA. V lost 5 bases to trimming and J lost 4 bases, with 11 bases between them. The CDR3 is made up of 13 amino acids. The CDR3 DNA follows: TGTGCCAGCAGCCCGGGGTCCACAGAGACCCAGTACTTC. The encoded protein is CASSPGSTETQYF.

The chain recombines TRBV3-1 (or the pseudogene TRBV3-2) with TRBJ2-5; D is possibly TRBD2 (7 bases). The germline V gene encodes CDR1 LGHDT and CDR2 YNNKEL (reference sequence). The CDR3 sequence is 18 residues long. Trimming took off 0 bases at V and 4 bases at J, with 21 bases between the two ends. The chain's CDR3 is CASSQERGGRYMGETQYF. The CDR3 DNA reads TGTGCCAGCAGCCAAGAGAGGGGGGGACGATACATGGGAGAGACCCAGTACTTC.

The genes are TRBV19 and TRBJ1-2; 7 bases are a match to TRBD1. With 2 bases clipped from V and 8 bases from J, the junction kept 5 bases outside the gene matches. CDR3 length: 13 amino acids. Germline V gene sequence: CDR1 LNHDA, CDR2 SQIVND (reference sequence). CDR3 sequence (DNA): TGTGCCAGTAGTATATCCGACAGGGACGGCTACACCTTC. It codes for CASSISDRDGYTF.

The chain couples TRBV19 to TRBJ2-2; D call uncertain. CDR3 size: 15 residues. V lost 3 bases to trimming and J lost 0 bases, with 8 bases between them. Per the germline V gene, CDR1 is LNHDA and CDR2 is SQIVND (reference sequence). CDR3 loop: CASSMELANTGELFF. The CDR3 DNA follows: TGTGCCAGTAGTATGGAGCTAGCGAACACCGGGGAGCTGTTTTTT.

This clone occurred once. The rearrangement links TRBV28 to TRBJ1-4, with 9 bases lining up with TRBD1. This CDR3 has 15 residues. The V segment lost 6 bases and the J segment 5 bases; nucleotides outside the gene matches: 7. Germline V gene data show CDR1 as MDHEN and CDR2 as SYDVKM. For the CDR3, the DNA is TGTGCCAGCAGGGACGTGGACAGGGGAAATGAAAAACTGTTTTTT. Translating it yields CASRDVDRGNEKLFF.

As for this clone: Additional DNA sequences in this sample encode the identical CDR3. J is TRBJ2-6 and V is TRBV5-1; D is perhaps TRBD2 (5 bases). Germline CDR1 SGHRS, CDR2 YFSETQ. The V gene lost 2 bases and the J gene lost 3 bases, with 9 bases spanning the gap. This CDR3 region has 15 residues. The CDR3 DNA reads as TGCGCCAGCAGCTTAGGAGGTAGTGGGGCCAACGTCCTGACTTTC. Translating gives CASSLGGSGANVLTF.

The chain has TRBV5-1 and TRBJ1-2; the D is unclear. This CDR3 spans 14 amino acids. Trimming took off 2 bases at V and 4 bases at J, with 12 bases between the two ends. CDR1 and CDR2 (germline): SGHRS, YFSETQ. In DNA form, the CDR3 reads TGCGCCAGCAGCTTAACATCAGGTTCCTATGGCTACACCTTC. It yields the protein CASSLTSGSYGYTF.

The chain is built from TRBV7-2 and TRBJ1-5; D is possibly TRBD1 (5 bases). Germline values: CDR1 SGHTA, CDR2 FQGNSA. This CDR3 is 15 amino acids long. Trimming cost V 5 bases and J 2 bases, with 13 bases left between them. Written as DNA, the CDR3 is TGTGCCAGCAGCGCCGACAGTTCAGGCAATCAGCCCCAGCATTTT. Encoded protein: CASSADSSGNQPQHF.

This chain uses TRBV5-1 with TRBJ2-3; no clear D gene. Trimming removed 9 bases from V and 0 bases from J, with 14 bases in between. The CDR3 is 14 residues long. CDR1 is SGHRS, CDR2 YFSETQ, per germline. This CDR3 reads CATSPSPSTDTQYF. Here the CDR3 DNA reads TGCGCCACCTCGCCGAGCCCAAGCACAGATACGCAGTATTTT.

This clone was counted only a few times. The J gene is TRBJ2-6, the V gene TRBV28, with unresolved D. This CDR3 is 13 amino acids long. V lost 8 bases and J lost 1, with 6 bases in between. The germline gives CDR1 MDHEN, CDR2 SYDVKM. For the CDR3, the DNA is TGTGCCAGCCTCGGGTCTGGGGCCAACGTCCTGACTTTC. This translates into CASLGSGANVLTF. Drawing the rest from reference TRBV28 and TRBJ2-6, the complete variable domain is DVKVTQSSRYLVKRTGEKVFLECVQDMDHENMFWYRQDPGLGLRLIYFSYDVKMKEKGDIPEGYSVSREKKERFSLILESASTNQTSMYLCASLGSGANVLTFGAGSRLTVL.

The J gene is TRBJ2-7, the V gene TRBV7-2; D not certain. V was pared by 5 bases and J by 2 bases, with 10 bases between. CDR3 length equals 13 residues. The germline CDR1 and CDR2 sequences are SGHTA and FQGNSA. This CDR3 is CASSPKITYEQYF. CDR3 nucleotide sequence: TGTGCCAGCAGCCCCAAAATCACCTACGAGCAGTACTTC.

The chain employs TRBV4-1 and TRBJ1-5, with D possibly matching TRBD1 (5 bases). CDR3 length equals 17 residues. V was cut by 3 bases and J by 0 bases, with 15 bases left in between. The germline V gene encodes CDR1 MGHRA and CDR2 YSYEKL. CDR3 loop: CASSHLQTENSNQPQHF. Here the CDR3 DNA reads TGCGCCAGCAGCCACCTCCAGACAGAAAATAGCAATCAGCCCCAGCATTTT.